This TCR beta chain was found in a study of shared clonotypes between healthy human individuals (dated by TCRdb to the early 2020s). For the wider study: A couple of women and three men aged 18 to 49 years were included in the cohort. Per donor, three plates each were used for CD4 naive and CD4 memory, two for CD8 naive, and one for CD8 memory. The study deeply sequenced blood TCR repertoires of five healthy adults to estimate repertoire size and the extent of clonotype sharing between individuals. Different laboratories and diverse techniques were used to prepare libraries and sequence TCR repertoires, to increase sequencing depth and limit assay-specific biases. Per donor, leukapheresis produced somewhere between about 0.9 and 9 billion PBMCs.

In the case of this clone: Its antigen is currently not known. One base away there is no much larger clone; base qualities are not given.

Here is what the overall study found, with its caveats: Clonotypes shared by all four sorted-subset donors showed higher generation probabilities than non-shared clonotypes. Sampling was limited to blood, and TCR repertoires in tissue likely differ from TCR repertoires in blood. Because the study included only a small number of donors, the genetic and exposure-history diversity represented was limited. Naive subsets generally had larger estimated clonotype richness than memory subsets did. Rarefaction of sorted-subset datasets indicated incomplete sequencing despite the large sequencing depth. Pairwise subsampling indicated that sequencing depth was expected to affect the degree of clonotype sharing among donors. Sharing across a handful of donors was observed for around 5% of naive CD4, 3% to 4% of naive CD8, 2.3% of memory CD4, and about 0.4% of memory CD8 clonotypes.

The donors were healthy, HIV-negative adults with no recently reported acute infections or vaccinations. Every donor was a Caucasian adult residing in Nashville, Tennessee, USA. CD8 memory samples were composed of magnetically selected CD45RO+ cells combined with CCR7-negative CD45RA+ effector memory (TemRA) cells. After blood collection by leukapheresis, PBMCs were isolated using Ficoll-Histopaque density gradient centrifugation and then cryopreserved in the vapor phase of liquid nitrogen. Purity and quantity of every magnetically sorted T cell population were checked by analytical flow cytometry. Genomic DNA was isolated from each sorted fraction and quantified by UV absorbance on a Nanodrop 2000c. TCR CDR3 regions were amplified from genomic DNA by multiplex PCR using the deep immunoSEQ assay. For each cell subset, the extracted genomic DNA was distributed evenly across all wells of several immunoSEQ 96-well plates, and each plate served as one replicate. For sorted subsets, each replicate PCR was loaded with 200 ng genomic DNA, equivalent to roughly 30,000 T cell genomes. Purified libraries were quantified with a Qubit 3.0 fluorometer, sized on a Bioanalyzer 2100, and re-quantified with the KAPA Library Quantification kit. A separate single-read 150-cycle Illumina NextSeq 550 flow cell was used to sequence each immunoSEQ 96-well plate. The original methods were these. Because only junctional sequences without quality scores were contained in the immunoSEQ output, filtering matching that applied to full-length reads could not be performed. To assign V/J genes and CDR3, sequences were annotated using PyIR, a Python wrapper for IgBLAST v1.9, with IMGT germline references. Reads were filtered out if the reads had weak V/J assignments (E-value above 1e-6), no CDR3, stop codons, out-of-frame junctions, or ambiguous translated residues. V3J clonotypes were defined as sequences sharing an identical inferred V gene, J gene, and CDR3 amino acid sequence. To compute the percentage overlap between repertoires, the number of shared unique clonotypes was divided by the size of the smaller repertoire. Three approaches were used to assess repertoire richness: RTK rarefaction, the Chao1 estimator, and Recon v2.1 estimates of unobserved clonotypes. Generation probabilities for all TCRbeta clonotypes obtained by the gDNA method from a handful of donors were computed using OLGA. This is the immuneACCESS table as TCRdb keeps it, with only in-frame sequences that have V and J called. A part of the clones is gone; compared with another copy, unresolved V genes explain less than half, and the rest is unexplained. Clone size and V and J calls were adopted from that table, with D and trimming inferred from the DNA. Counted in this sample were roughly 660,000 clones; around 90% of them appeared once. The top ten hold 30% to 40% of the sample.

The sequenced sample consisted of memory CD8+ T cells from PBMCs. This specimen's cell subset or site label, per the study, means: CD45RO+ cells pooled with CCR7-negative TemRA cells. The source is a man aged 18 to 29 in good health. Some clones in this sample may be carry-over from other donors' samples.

The DNA reads TGCGCCAGCAGCCCAGGACGGGTTGGGAAGCCCCAGCATTTT. It is translated as CASSPGRVGKPQHF. The rearrangement joined TRBV4-3 to TRBJ1-5; no D gene can be assigned with confidence. The CDR3, cysteine through phenylalanine, is 14 amino acids long. Only the CDR3 DNA is retained, 42 bases long and in frame from the first base. Based on the germline V gene, the CDR1 and CDR2 sequences are LGHNA and YSLEER. V sheds 4 bases and J sheds 8 bases, leaving 15 bases between their ends.